One and the same sample provided the 10 T cell receptor beta chains below, sequenced in a study of tumor-infiltrating lymphocytes in localized non-small cell lung cancer. Clones were sequenced by immunoSEQ multiplex PCR, and TCRdb holds only the in-frame ones, with some missing. This sample carries approximately 1,600 clones, 30% to 45% of them seen once, and the ten largest clones take more than 12%. Sequences were obtained from uninvolved lung tissue not adjacent to the tumor. The receptor source for this set is a human donor with non-small cell lung cancer.

This chain uses TRBV2 with TRBJ2-2, with a tentative D call TRBD2 (7 bases). Germline CDR1 reads SNHLY; CDR2 reads FYNNEI. The CDR3 runs to 15 residues. V was clipped by 3 bases and J by 7 bases, with 15 bases between them. CDR3: CASSDWGGGYGELFF. CDR3 DNA: TGTGCCAGCAGTGATTGGGGGGGCGGTTACGGGGAGCTGTTTTTT.

V and J are TRBV7-6 and TRBJ1-2, with TRBD1 matching 9 bases. CDR1 is SGHVS, CDR2 FNYEAQ, per germline. After removal of 6 bases from V and 3 bases from J, the junction contained 8 bases not matched to a gene. The CDR3 consists of 15 residues. The CDR3 DNA is TGTGCCAGCAGTCGAACAGGGGGCTCGGACTATGGCTACACCTTC. Protein product: CASSRTGGSDYGYTF.

This chain uses TRBV19 with TRBJ2-7; the match to TRBD1 covers 7 bases. J gave up 6 bases and V 3 bases, and 5 bases lay outside the gene matches. This CDR3 contains 13 residues. Germline V gene lookup returns CDR1 LNHDA and CDR2 SQIVND (reference sequence). The CDR3 sequence is CASSIHTGVEQYF. CDR3 sequence (DNA): TGTGCCAGTAGTATCCATACAGGGGTCGAGCAGTACTTC.

This clone is judged large. The genes are TRBV7-2 and TRBJ1-5; D possibly corresponds to TRBD1 (6 bases). The CDR3 spans 15 residues. Germline assignment: CDR1 SGHTA and CDR2 FQGNSA. Trimming took 5 bases from V and 6 from J, leaving 17 bases between them. In DNA form, the CDR3 reads TGTGCCAGCAGCCCATTAACAGGGTCTGGTCAGCCCCAGCATTTT. This codes for CASSPLTGSGQPQHF.

Judged by abundance, this clone is medium-sized. This chain uses TRBV5-6 with TRBJ2-7; D may be TRBD2 (6 bases). The germline V and J ends were trimmed by 6 bases and 7 bases, with 20 bases remaining between them. Germline V gene lookup returns CDR1 SGHDT and CDR2 YYEEEE. This CDR3 has 14 residues. Written as DNA, the CDR3 is TGTGCCAGCACCACTTCCGGGACTGGGCGAGAGCAGTACTTC. This translates into CASTTSGTGREQYF.

This clone was detected only a few times. The chain recombines TRBV4-1 with TRBJ1-1; D remains unclear. CDR1 and CDR2 (germline): MGHRA, YSYEKL. V was cut by 3 bases and J by 4 bases, with 12 bases left in between. The CDR3 runs 14 residues. CDR3 coding DNA: TGCGCCAGCAGCCAGCCCTTATCCCGCACTGAAGCTTTCTTT. This encodes CASSQPLSRTEAFF.

The sample holds a few counts of this clone. This chain joins TRBV29-1 and TRBJ1-2; no reliable D call. CDR3 length: 11 residues. Germline CDR1 SQVTM, CDR2 ANQGSEA. V was clipped by 7 bases and J by 7 bases, with 13 bases between them. CDR3 region: CSAPLDGGYTF. As DNA, the CDR3 is TGCAGCGCCCCCCTCGACGGTGGCTACACCTTC.

The chain couples TRBV20-1 to TRBJ2-1; no firm D call. CDR1 and CDR2 from the germline V gene are DFQATT and SNEGSKA (reference sequence). The CDR3 is made up of 11 amino acids. V was clipped by 3 bases and J by 2 bases, with 2 bases between them. CDR3 residues: CSASTYNEQFF. CDR3 sequence (DNA): TGCAGTGCTAGCACCTACAATGAGCAGTTCTTC.

This clone ranks as large. This chain links TRBV30 with TRBJ2-2; D unclear. The CDR3 length is 12 residues. Germline V gene sequence: CDR1 GTSNPN, CDR2 SVGIG (reference sequence). Trimming cost V 3 bases and J 2 bases, with 4 bases left between them. The CDR3 bases are TGTGCCTGGAGGGAAAACACCGGGGAGCTGTTTTTT. This translates into CAWRENTGELFF. The full variable domain, completed using reference TRBV30 and TRBJ2-2, is SQTIHQWPATLVQPVGSPLSLECTVEGTSNPNLYWYRQAAGRGLQLLFYSVGIGQISSEVPQNLSASRPQDRQFILSSKKLLLSDSGFYLCAWRENTGELFFGEGSRLTVL.

The V and J genes are TRBV28 and TRBJ2-3, with a possible D match to TRBD1 (6 bases). In germline, CDR1 is MDHEN, CDR2 SYDVKM. The CDR3 loop spans 15 amino acids. V was pared by 3 bases and J by 2 bases, with 12 bases between. The CDR3 sequence: CASSFRQVDTDTQYF. The CDR3 nucleotides read TGTGCCAGCAGTTTCCGACAGGTAGACACAGATACGCAGTATTTT.